Shown below are 3 T cell receptor beta chains from a single sample sequenced in a study of blood T cell repertoires in COVID-19. The assay was immunoSEQ multiplex PCR, and TCRdb's table has in-frame clones only and misses some. The profile covers around 370,000 clones, with nearly 90% appearing a single time and approximately 7% taken by the ten largest. The sample comprised peripheral blood. These receptors were taken from a man between 18 and 29 years old with active or convalescent COVID-19.

V is TRBV7-2 and J is TRBJ1-1, with D perhaps TRBD1 (6 bases). The CDR3 is 16 residues long. V was trimmed by 3 bases and J by 0 bases, leaving 14 bases between them. Germline V gene data show CDR1 as SGHTA and CDR2 as FQGNSA. The CDR3: CASSFHPGTMNTEAFF. The CDR3, as DNA: TGTGCCAGCAGCTTTCACCCGGGGACAATGAACACTGAAGCTTTCTTT.

The genes are TRBV5-1 and TRBJ1-1; perhaps TRBD1 as D (5 bases). The CDR3 is 15 residues long. Germline-derived CDR1 and CDR2 are SGHRS and YFSETQ. V lost 6 bases, J lost 1 base, and 16 bases lay in between. CDR3 sequence: CASTIAITGNTEAFF. In nucleotides, the CDR3 is TGCGCCAGCACCATCGCAATTACAGGGAACACTGAAGCTTTCTTT.

The chain couples TRBV28 to TRBJ1-2, with unresolved D. The CDR3 sequence is 16 residues long. The V gene's germline CDR1 is MDHEN and CDR2 SYDVKM. V gave up 4 bases and J gave up 6 bases, with 21 bases separating them. Here the CDR3 DNA reads TGTGCCAGCAGTTCTCCCTCCTACATAGCTGGAGATGGCTACACCTTC. Translation gives CASSSPSYIAGDGYTF.